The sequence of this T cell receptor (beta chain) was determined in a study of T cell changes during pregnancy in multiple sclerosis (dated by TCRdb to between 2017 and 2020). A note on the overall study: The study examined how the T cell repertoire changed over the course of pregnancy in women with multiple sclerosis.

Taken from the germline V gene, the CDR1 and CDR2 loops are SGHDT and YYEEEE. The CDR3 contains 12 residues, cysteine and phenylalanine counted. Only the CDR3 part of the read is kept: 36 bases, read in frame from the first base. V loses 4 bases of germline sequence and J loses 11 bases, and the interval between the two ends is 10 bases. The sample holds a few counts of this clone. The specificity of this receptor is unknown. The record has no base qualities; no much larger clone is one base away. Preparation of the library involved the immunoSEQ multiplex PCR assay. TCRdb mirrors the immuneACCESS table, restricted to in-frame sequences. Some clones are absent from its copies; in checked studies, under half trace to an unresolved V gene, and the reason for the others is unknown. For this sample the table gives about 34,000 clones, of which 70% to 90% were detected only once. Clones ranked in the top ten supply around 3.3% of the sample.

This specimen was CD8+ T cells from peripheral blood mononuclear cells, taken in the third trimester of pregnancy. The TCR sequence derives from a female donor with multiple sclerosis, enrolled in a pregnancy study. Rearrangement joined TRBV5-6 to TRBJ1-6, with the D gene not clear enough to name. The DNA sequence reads TGTGCCAGCAGCCCCGGGTCCACACCCCTCCACTTT. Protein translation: CASSPGSTPLHF.